This is a list of T cell receptor beta chains from one sample in a study of T cells in Graves' hyperthyroidism and ophthalmopathy. TCRdb reanalysed the multiplex PCR reads using MiXCR and keeps one entry per CDR3 protein. The sample consists of hundreds of thousands of distinct CDR3 sequences, about 15% of them appearing once. Source material: blood. The receptors come from a woman aged 25 to 45 with Graves' hyperthyroidism that later progressed to Graves' ophthalmopathy. Each CDR3 is given with its conserved first and last residue. Fields, in order: V gene, CDR3 length, J gene, CDR3 protein.

TRBV27	15	TRBJ2-3	CASSPGQGGTDTQYF
TRBV7-2	11	TRBJ1-2	CASSSFRGYTF
TRBV5-1	13	TRBJ2-3	CASSTPSGDTQYF
TRBV12-3/TRBV12-4	15	TRBJ1-1	CASSLGLRVGTEAFF
TRBV12-5	18	TRBJ1-5	CASGLVGKTGSKNQPQHF
TRBV6-1	14	TRBJ2-6	CASSAKTGANVLTF
TRBV28	17	TRBJ1-1	CASRLSGTLAMNTEAFF
TRBV18	14	TRBJ2-3	CASSQGFSTDTQYF
TRBV19	13	TRBJ1-4	CASSPPRREKLFF
TRBV18	15	TRBJ1-2	CASSPRREVDYGYTF
TRBV7-9	14	TRBJ2-7	CASSLQVGSYEQYF
TRBV5-1	14	TRBJ2-5	CASSRGQGWETQYF
TRBV24-1	17	TRBJ2-3	CAPWLDSKPKRTDTQYF
TRBV4-3	16	TRBJ1-2	CASSQERQGARGGYTF
TRBV6-1	14	TRBJ2-2	CASMQGEVTGELFF
TRBV27	13	TRBJ2-7	CASSGQGRSEQYF
TRBV29-1	12	TRBJ2-1	CSVLDRGNEQFF
TRBV30	13	TRBJ1-1	CAWEPTPRTEAFF
TRBV20-1	13	TRBJ2-7	CSARDPRHDEQYF
TRBV5-6	15	TRBJ1-4	CASSLAGVFNEKLFF
TRBV30	11	TRBJ1-2	CAWSALYGYTF
TRBV11-2	16	TRBJ2-1	CASSLLWGDSYNEQFF
TRBV9	15	TRBJ2-7	CASSVKGLADYEQYF
TRBV7-7	13	TRBJ1-5	CASSETPGQPQHF
TRBV2	16	TRBJ2-3	CASTGLAGDVGDTQYF
TRBV4-1	15	TRBJ2-7	CASSHGGILSYEQYF
TRBV6-1	15	TRBJ2-7	CASSYSMGVTYEQYF
TRBV5-1	16	TRBJ2-7	CASSLSRDRVSYEQYF
TRBV6-2/TRBV6-3	17	TRBJ2-1	CASSSGLAPTPYNEQFF
TRBV27	15	TRBJ2-2	CASSLAGVGTGELFF
TRBV7-9	15	TRBJ1-1	CASSLKRQVNTEAFF
TRBV24-1	13	TRBJ2-7	CATSLTGLVEQYF
TRBV24-1	15	TRBJ2-1	CATSDLRDLRDEQFF
TRBV28	15	TRBJ2-1	CASIGAEGVGNEQFF
TRBV7-9	14	TRBJ2-3	CASSRTVSTDTQYF
TRBV11-3	13	TRBJ2-5	CATSHYAQETQYF
TRBV11-2	16	TRBJ1-3	CASSQIKGQSGNTIYF
TRBV9	16	TRBJ2-7	CASSPQGTSGRYEQYF
TRBV19	15	TRBJ2-5	CASSSPEGWQETQYF
TRBV3-1	17	TRBJ2-5	CASSPPWTSGIRQTQYF
TRBV3-1	15	TRBJ2-1	CASSPRLAAYNEQFF
TRBV7-2	16	TRBJ1-1	CASSLGYRAMNTEAFF
TRBV12-3/TRBV12-4	14	TRBJ1-1	CASSPPSVNTEAFF
TRBV10-3	19	TRBJ2-3	CAISVSFRGLDPSTDTQYF
TRBV18	16	TRBJ2-2	CASSSNGGRAVGELFF
TRBV5-4	16	TRBJ2-2	CASSPRTSGNTGELFF
TRBV12-3/TRBV12-4	14	TRBJ2-3	CASSFFDRTDTQYF
TRBV11-3	12	TRBJ2-1	CASSLELDKQFF
TRBV6-1	17	TRBJ2-1	CASSEQFAGGNGNEQFF
TRBV19	16	TRBJ1-2	CASSIDSPRRGGGYTF
TRBV27	16	TRBJ2-7	CASSIQGGGPSFEQYF
TRBV18	15	TRBJ2-3	CASSPPGSYTDTQYF
TRBV12-3/TRBV12-4	14	TRBJ1-2	CASSFSVVGGGYTF
TRBV5-5	14	TRBJ2-3	CASSLGSGADTQYF
TRBV5-6	16	TRBJ2-5	CASSLRLTGDGQTQYF
TRBV11-2	13	TRBJ1-1	CASSLGGGTEALF
TRBV20-1	14	TRBJ2-3	CSAAGREGGDTQYF
TRBV25-1	13	TRBJ2-2	CASSVGGGGELFF
TRBV2	14	TRBJ1-4	CASTAGTVDEKLFF